The 30 T cell receptor beta chains presented below share a single source sample, sequenced in a study of blood T cell repertoires in COVID-19. Using immunoSEQ multiplex PCR, the repertoire was profiled, and TCRdb retains in-frame clones only, with some absent. Here the sample spans about 44,000 clones, about 87% being singletons. Sample: peripheral blood. These receptor sequences come from a woman in her 40s with acute or convalescent COVID-19.

V is TRBV5-1 and J is TRBJ1-2; D gene uncertain. The CDR3 runs to 14 residues. Germline CDR1 reads SGHRS; CDR2 reads YFSETQ. With 0 bases removed from V and 8 bases from J, the gap between germline ends came to 14 bases. CDR3 residues: CASSLEGVLGGYTF. The CDR3 DNA is TGCGCCAGCAGCTTGGAAGGTGTGCTGGGCGGCTACACCTTC.

The chain is built from TRBV5-1 and TRBJ1-4; 7 bases match TRBD1. CDR3 length equals 15 residues. Germline V gene data show CDR1 as SGHRS and CDR2 as YFSETQ. Germline trimming cut 3 bases from V and 7 bases from J; bases unmatched to any gene: 9. This CDR3 is CASSSGQGESEKLFF. The CDR3 DNA sequence: TGCGCCAGCAGCTCTGGTCAGGGGGAAAGTGAAAAACTGTTTTTT.

This chain connects TRBV28 to TRBJ1-2, with D possibly TRBD1 on 5 matching bases. Deletions cut 5 bases from V and 4 bases from J, with 17 bases between. The CDR3 runs 15 residues. Germline lookup yields CDR1 MDHEN and CDR2 SYDVKM. CDR3: CASSAPPGGFYGYTF. DNA for the CDR3: TGTGCCAGCAGTGCCCCCCCGGGGGGATTCTATGGCTACACCTTC.

The chain joins TRBV20-1 to TRBJ1-1; 10 bases agree with TRBD1. The germline V gene has CDR1 DFQATT and CDR2 SNEGSKA (reference sequence). This CDR3 has 11 amino acids. V lost 5 bases, J lost 10 bases, and 4 bases stayed unmatched. The CDR3 sequence is CSAYWTGGAFF. CDR3 DNA: TGCAGTGCTTACTGGACAGGGGGAGCTTTCTTT.

This clone turned up a few times. The chain joins TRBV7-2 to TRBJ1-4; D possibly corresponds to TRBD1 (6 bases). This CDR3 has 15 residues. CDR1 and CDR2 (germline): SGHTA, FQGNSA. Trimming took off 0 bases at V and 7 bases at J, with 12 bases between the two ends. CDR3 region: CASSLAVGAGEKLFF. The CDR3 region has the DNA TGTGCCAGCAGCTTAGCGGTGGGGGCGGGTGAAAAACTGTTTTTT. Supplemented by reference TRBV7-2 and TRBJ1-4, the full variable domain reads GAGVSQSPSNKVTEKGKDVELRCDPISGHTALYWYRQSLGQGLEFLIYFQGNSAPDKSGLPSDRFSAERTGGSVSTLTIQRTQQEDSAVYLCASSLAVGAGEKLFFGSGTQLSVL.

The rearrangement joins TRBV5-4 to TRBJ1-5, with D perhaps matching TRBD1 (5 bases). V was cut by 2 bases and J by 9 bases, with 9 bases left in between. The V gene's germline CDR1 is SGHNT and CDR2 YYREEE (reference sequence). The CDR3 loop spans 12 amino acids. The CDR3 DNA is TGTGCCAGCAGCTTACCTCAGGGGCCCCAGCATTTT. This translates into CASSLPQGPQHF.

The chain couples TRBV6-5 to TRBJ1-2; TRBD1 is a possible D gene (6 bases). The CDR3 spans 14 residues. V was clipped by 7 bases and J by 0 bases, with 12 bases between them. Germline V gene sequence: CDR1 MNHEY, CDR2 SVGAGI. CDR3 region: CASTPTGTNYGYTF. The DNA for the CDR3 is TGTGCCAGCACCCCGACAGGTACTAACTATGGCTACACCTTC.

This clone was found once. V is TRBV2 and J is TRBJ2-2, with TRBD1 identical over 7 bases. The trim removed 7 bases at V and 8 bases at J, leaving 10 bases unmatched. This CDR3 comprises 14 residues. Germline CDR1 is SNHLY and CDR2 is FYNNEI. Here the CDR3 reads CASTLGTDGGELFF. The CDR3 DNA reads TGTGCCAGCACCCTCGGGACAGATGGAGGGGAGCTGTTTTTT.

This rearrangement joins TRBV19 to TRBJ1-2, with a weak D call TRBD1 (6 bases). The CDR3 length is 16 residues. V lost 4 bases and J lost 1, with 16 bases in between. CDR1 and CDR2 from the germline V gene are LNHDA and SQIVND (reference sequence). Written as DNA, the CDR3 is TGTGCCAGTAGTACCAACAAACAGGGCCGTAACTATGGCTACACCTTC. Its protein product is CASSTNKQGRNYGYTF.

CDR3 DNA sequence: TGTGCCAGCAGCCCCTCGACAGGGGGCCCCTACGAGCAGTACTTC. It codes for CASSPSTGGPYEQYF. The chain recombines TRBV11-2 with TRBJ2-7; TRBD1 matches 10 bases. The CDR3 loop spans 15 amino acids. Trimming at V came to 5 bases and at J to 2 bases, leaving 6 bases not matched to a gene. Germline assignment: CDR1 SGHAT and CDR2 FQNNGV.

This rearrangement joins TRBV2 to TRBJ1-1; D gene unclear. The CDR3 has 13 amino acids. Per germline, CDR1 SNHLY and CDR2 FYNNEI. Trimming pared 5 bases from V and 10 bases from J, leaving 17 bases between. This CDR3 is CASSSTQRPGAFF. CDR3 bases: TGTGCCAGCAGTAGTACCCAACGGCCGGGAGCTTTCTTT. The full variable domain, with the rest looked up from reference TRBV2 and TRBJ1-1, is EPEVTQTPSHQVTQMGQEVILRCVPISNHLYFYWYRQILGQKVEFLVSFYNNEISEKSEIFDDQFSVERPDGSNFTLKIRSTKLEDSAMYFCASSSTQRPGAFFGQGTRLTVV.

This chain uses TRBV15 with TRBJ2-5, with D possibly matching TRBD1 (5 bases). The CDR3 consists of 15 residues. The V gene's germline CDR1 is LNHNV and CDR2 YYDKDF (reference sequence). Trimming stripped 0 bases from V and 5 bases from J, with 13 bases between. CDR3: CATSREQGFGETQYF. The CDR3 DNA reads TGTGCCACCAGCAGAGAGCAGGGTTTTGGGGAGACCCAGTACTTC.

This clone was seen a single time. This sequence joins TRBV6-2 or TRBV6-3 and TRBJ2-7, with a weak D call TRBD2 (5 bases). Trimming stripped 2 bases from V and 3 bases from J, with 8 bases between. This CDR3 contains 13 residues. Per the germline V gene, CDR1 is MNHEY and CDR2 is SVGEGT. The CDR3 here is CASSYGLIYEQYF. DNA of the CDR3: TGTGCCAGCAGTTACGGACTGATCTACGAGCAGTACTTC.

This chain joins TRBV11-2 and TRBJ2-2; 9 nucleotides match TRBD1. The CDR3 covers 14 residues. Germline V CDR1 and CDR2: SGHAT, FQNNGV. J gave up 5 bases and V 4 bases, and 2 bases lay outside the gene matches. In nucleotides, the CDR3 is TGTGCCAGCAGCTGGACAGGGGATACCGGGGAGCTGTTTTTT. This gives the protein CASSWTGDTGELFF.

This sequence joins TRBV11-2 and TRBJ2-7; the D gene is possibly TRBD1 (6 bases). Germline CDR1 is SGHAT and CDR2 is FQNNGV. Deletions cut 5 bases from V and 6 bases from J, with 14 bases between. The CDR3 has 13 residues. CDR3 nucleotides: TGTGCCAGCAGCCCCCGACAGGCTGGCGAGCAGTACTTC. Translated, it gives CASSPRQAGEQYF.

This clone was seen only once. The genes are TRBV30 and TRBJ1-2, with TRBD1 matching over 9 bases. The CDR3 has 14 amino acids. V shed 2 bases and J 3 bases; nucleotides not matched to a gene: 4. From germline, CDR1 is GTSNPN and CDR2 SVGIG (reference sequence). The CDR3 reads CAWSKRDRDYGYTF. CDR3 sequence (DNA): TGTGCCTGGAGTAAGCGGGACAGGGACTATGGCTACACCTTC. Supplemented by reference TRBV30 and TRBJ1-2, the full variable domain reads SQTIHQWPATLVQPVGSPLSLECTVEGTSNPNLYWYRQAAGRGLQLLFYSVGIGQISSEVPQNLSASRPQDRQFILSSKKLLLSDSGFYLCAWSKRDRDYGYTFGSGTRLTVV.

The J gene is TRBJ1-5, the V gene TRBV28; D remains ambiguous. The CDR3 covers 12 residues. Deletions cut 3 bases from V and 16 bases from J, with 16 bases between. Germline CDR1 and CDR2: MDHEN and SYDVKM. The CDR3: CASSLEGSLTHF. The CDR3 bases are TGTGCCAGCAGTTTGGAGGGCAGCCTTACCCATTTT.

The V and J genes are TRBV7-9 and TRBJ2-7; D gene unclear. Germline CDR1 SEHNR, CDR2 FQNEAQ (reference sequence). The CDR3 sequence is 15 residues long. Trimming removed 5 bases at V and 6 bases at J, with 20 bases between. The CDR3 loop is CASSPREAFGREQYF. In DNA, the CDR3 is TGTGCCAGCAGCCCCCGTGAGGCTTTCGGTCGCGAGCAGTACTTC.

The gene calls are TRBV5-4 and TRBJ1-6; 11 bases are shared with TRBD1. The CDR3 loop spans 15 amino acids. V was clipped by 3 bases and J by 8 bases; unmatched bases: 4. Germline V gene data show CDR1 as SGHNT and CDR2 as YYREEE (reference sequence). The CDR3 loop is CASSSGTGGHSPLHF. The CDR3 bases are TGTGCCAGCAGCTCCGGGACAGGGGGACATTCACCCCTCCACTTT.

The chain carries TRBV4-1 and TRBJ2-1; 11 positions match TRBD2. The V gene's germline CDR1 is MGHRA and CDR2 YSYEKL. This CDR3 contains 16 residues. V dropped 2 bases and J dropped 8; count of bases not matched to a gene: 8. CDR3 loop: CASSQSSGRAGDEQFF. DNA of the CDR3: TGCGCCAGCAGCCAAAGTAGCGGGAGGGCCGGGGATGAGCAGTTCTTC.

The chain joins TRBV7-2 to TRBJ2-3; perhaps TRBD2 as D (6 bases). Germline loops: CDR1 SGHTA, CDR2 FQGNSA. The CDR3 runs to 15 residues. V gave up 5 bases and J gave up 2 bases, with 14 bases separating them. CDR3 sequence reads: CASSPRGWITDTQYF. In nucleotides, the CDR3 is TGTGCCAGCAGCCCCCGGGGGTGGATCACAGATACGCAGTATTTT.

CDR3 residues: CASAQYGQGTYEQYF. The CDR3 coding sequence is TGCGCCAGCGCCCAATACGGACAGGGTACATACGAGCAGTACTTC. This rearrangement joins TRBV4-1 to TRBJ2-7; 8 positions agree with TRBD1. The CDR3 covers 15 residues. V shed 8 bases, J shed 4 bases, and the junction held 13 bases outside the gene matches. Germline V lookup: CDR1 MGHRA, CDR2 YSYEKL.

Regarding this clone: Relative to the germline gene, one junction end is altered; a read error may explain this. The chain has TRBV7-7 and TRBJ2-5; 7 bases line up with TRBD2. Germline V CDR1 and CDR2: SSHAT, FNYEAQ (reference sequence). CDR3 length: 16 amino acids. The CDR3 DNA follows: TGTGCTAGCAGCTTAGGAAGTTTCGGCGGGAGTGAGACCCAGTACTTC. As protein: CASSLGSFGGSETQYF. Full variable domain (missing parts from reference TRBV7-7 and TRBJ2-5): GAGVSQSPRYKVTKRGQDVTLRCDPISSHATLYWYQQALGQGPEFLTYFNYEAQPDKSGLPSDRFSAERPEGSISTLTIQRTEQRDSAMYRCASSLGSFGGSETQYFGPGTRLLVL.

V is TRBV4-2 and J is TRBJ2-1; TRBD2 aligns across 12 bases. The CDR3 totals 16 residues. The V gene's germline CDR1 is LGHNA and CDR2 YNFKEQ. The ends lost 4 bases at V and 4 bases at J; junction bases unmatched: 5. The CDR3 loop is CASSPRLAGGYNEQFF. The DNA for the CDR3 is TGTGCCAGCAGCCCCAGGCTAGCGGGGGGGTACAATGAGCAGTTCTTC.

This chain connects TRBV5-1 to TRBJ2-3; the D gene is possibly TRBD2 (6 bases). V lost 6 bases and J 1 base, leaving 15 bases between the germline ends. Germline CDR1 is SGHRS and CDR2 is YFSETQ. This CDR3 comprises 15 residues. The CDR3 bases are TGCGCCAGCATTGGGGGACTGACGGGCACAGATACGCAGTATTTT. Translation: CASIGGLTGTDTQYF.

This clone was seen a single time. The chain uses TRBV30 and TRBJ1-3; no reliable D call. The V gene lost 5 bases and the J gene lost 0 bases, with 8 bases spanning the gap. Germline V gene lookup returns CDR1 GTSNPN and CDR2 SVGIG (reference sequence). This CDR3 contains 13 residues. This chain's CDR3 is CAWASSSGNTIYF. DNA of the CDR3: TGTGCCTGGGCCTCTAGCTCTGGAAACACCATATATTTT.

The genes are TRBV30 and TRBJ1-2, with a weak D call TRBD1 (5 bases). V was trimmed by 2 bases and J by 8 bases, leaving 15 bases between them. The CDR3 runs 13 residues. Germline V gene lookup returns CDR1 GTSNPN and CDR2 SVGIG (reference sequence). CDR3 in amino acids: CAWSPQVPLGYTF. CDR3 coding DNA: TGTGCCTGGAGTCCACAGGTTCCCCTAGGCTACACCTTC.

This chain uses TRBV30 with TRBJ1-2; no definite D call. This CDR3 region has 14 residues. The V and J ends lost 2 bases and 8 bases respectively, with 18 bases between them. Germline V lookup: CDR1 GTSNPN, CDR2 SVGIG (reference sequence). CDR3 amino acids: CAWSRASAAGGYTF. CDR3 coding DNA: TGTGCCTGGAGTCGCGCATCCGCGGCGGGCGGCTACACCTTC.

The V gene is TRBV2, the J gene TRBJ1-2; TRBD1 aligns across 10 bases. The CDR3 loop spans 14 amino acids. Germline-derived CDR1 and CDR2 are SNHLY and FYNNEI. Trimming cost V 4 bases and J 2 bases; bases outside gene matches: 1. The CDR3 DNA reads TGTGCCAGCAGTGGGGACAGGGGAAACTATGGCTACACCTTC. This translates into CASSGDRGNYGYTF. Full variable domain (remainder filled in from reference TRBV2 and TRBJ1-2): EPEVTQTPSHQVTQMGQEVILRCVPISNHLYFYWYRQILGQKVEFLVSFYNNEISEKSEIFDDQFSVERPDGSNFTLKIRSTKLEDSAMYFCASSGDRGNYGYTFGSGTRLTVV.

The J gene is TRBJ1-6, the V gene TRBV5-1, with 7 positions matching TRBD1. V was clipped by 4 bases and J by 6 bases; unmatched bases: 4. The CDR3 runs 14 residues. Per germline, CDR1 SGHRS and CDR2 YFSETQ. CDR3 residues: CASSVGQINSPLHF. The DNA for the CDR3 is TGCGCCAGCAGCGTGGGACAGATTAATTCACCCCTCCACTTT.